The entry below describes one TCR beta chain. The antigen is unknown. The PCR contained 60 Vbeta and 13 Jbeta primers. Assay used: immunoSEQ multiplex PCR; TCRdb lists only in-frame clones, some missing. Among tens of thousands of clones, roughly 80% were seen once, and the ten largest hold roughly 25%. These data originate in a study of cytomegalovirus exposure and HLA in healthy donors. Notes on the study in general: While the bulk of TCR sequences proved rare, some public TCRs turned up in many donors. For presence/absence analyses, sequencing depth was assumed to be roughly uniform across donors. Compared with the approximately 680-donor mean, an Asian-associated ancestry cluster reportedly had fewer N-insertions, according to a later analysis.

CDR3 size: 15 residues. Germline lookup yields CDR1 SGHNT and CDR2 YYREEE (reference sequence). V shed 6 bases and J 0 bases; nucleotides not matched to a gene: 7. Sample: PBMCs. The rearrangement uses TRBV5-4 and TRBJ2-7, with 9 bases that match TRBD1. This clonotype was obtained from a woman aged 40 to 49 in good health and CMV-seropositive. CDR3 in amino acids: CASMIGQGPSYEQYF. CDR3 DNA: TGTGCCAGCATGATAGGACAGGGGCCCTCCTACGAGCAGTACTTC.